This T cell receptor beta chain comes out of a study of identical twins (dated by TCRdb to between 2015 and 2016). For the wider study: The study deep-sequenced TCR alpha and beta repertoires from monozygotic twins, unrelated adults of various ages and cord blood to test whether fetal clonotypes persist. Replicate twin experiments were performed at different times using different library preparation protocols to rule out contamination.

Overall results and qualifications from the work: Fewer insertions were carried by abundant cord blood beta clonotypes, a similar but weaker trend appeared in young adult naive repertoires, and no such trend appeared in memory repertoires. Invariant T cells such as MAIT and iNKT could partly confound zero-insertion analyses, although diverse VJ usage argued against such confounding for most clonotypes. Out-of-frame TCR alpha sharing in monozygotic twins was systematically underestimated by recombination models, whereas sharing between unrelated individuals was in agreement with the recombination models. In beta out-of-frame sequences, excess twin sharing was weaker, because having fewer shared sequences lowered the signal-to-noise ratio. Out-of-frame TCR alpha sequences shared between twins showed an excess of low generation-probability sequences compared with coincidental sharing between unrelated individuals. Because the same donors could not be followed over many years, the conclusions depended on cross-sectional statistical analysis.

The germline V gene provides CDR1 KGHSH and CDR2 LQKENI. V lost 3 bases and J lost 4 bases; the stretch between them is 9 bases long. The CDR3 contains 14 residues, cysteine and phenylalanine counted. The CDR3 DNA has 42 bases and is translated from base 1. This clonotype was observed a handful of times. Its antigen is unknown. No base quality information exists; no much larger clone differs at one position. Library preparation employed 5' RACE. Instrument used: Illumina HiSeq 2000. A universal primer binding site was added through template switching, and the final cDNA carried a unique molecular identifier so that TCR cDNA molecules could be counted accurately. Specific primers in the conserved constant-segment region were used to synthesize first-strand cDNA for the TCR alpha and beta chains. To control for contamination, every cDNA library carried two barcodes: a SMART-Mk sample barcode plus Illumina barcodes. TruSeq adapter sequences along with Illumina sample barcodes were introduced in two successive PCR steps. The TCR alpha and beta cDNA libraries were sequenced on the Illumina HiSeq platform using custom primers. In the original analysis: MiGEC processed the raw reads to extract unique molecular identifiers, while MiXCR was used to determine the CDR3 positions. For each individual, recombination models were inferred using an EM algorithm with the repgenHMM and IGoR tools. The tcR package in R was used for shared clonotype analysis, with sharing normalized by the product of cloneset sizes. To study raw recombination without the effects of thymic and clonal selection, out-of-frame nonproductive sequences were analyzed. TCRdb redid the processing of the public reads, applying fastp at Q25 and MiXCR, and retained in-frame beta chains. Rows matching on CDR3 protein sequence are summarized as one entry with the most common DNA and genes. The authors' filters were not applied to this entry. The sample table records about 260,000 distinct CDR3 sequences; around 6.6% of these occur just once. The ten largest clones add up to around 3.4% of the sample.

Only healthy Caucasian donors were included. The twin cohort comprised three pairs of female monozygotic twins, all aged roughly 18 to 30 years. Using Miltenyi CD45RO+ enrichment and human naive T-cell isolation kits, memory (CD45RO+) and naive T cells were isolated from PBMC. This sample also belongs to another study, concerning yellow fever vaccine responses in identical twins. The second paper states: The authors reported that the T cell response to vaccination in identical twins appeared partly convergent and partly personalized. In identical twins, the study followed T cell clones that responded to the vaccine with precision.

The TCR originated in a woman in her late teens or twenties in good health. The specimen sequenced was memory (CD45RO+) T cells sorted from blood. The sample's cell subset or site label, in plain terms: CD45RO+ enriched T cells. The rearranged chain carries TRBV18 and TRBJ2-2; no confident D gene assignment can be made. Here the CDR3 is given as CASSPRDGTGELFF. The DNA sequence is TGTGCCAGCTCACCCCGAGATGGCACCGGGGAGCTGTTTTTT.